This T cell receptor beta chain was sequenced in a study of identifying expanded T cells in peripheral blood. No infections or other immune events were documented during collection. Details on this clone: What it binds is not known.

With V trimmed by 4 bases and J by 6 bases, 2 bases remained unmatched. Germline V gene lookup returns CDR1 SNHLY and CDR2 FYNNEI. The CDR3 is 14 amino acids. Whole-study results and caveats: Variance in clone template counts between roughly two-week samples significantly increased with total template count across all healthy donors. About 1.2 clones differed between technical replicates, versus about 15 and 19 over time.

Profiling relied on immunoSEQ multiplex PCR, and the TCRdb table lists in-frame clones only, not all of them. The table lists 100,000 to 150,000 clones, approximately 88% of them singletons. The chain recombines TRBV2 with TRBJ1-6; 8 nucleotides align to TRBD1. The receptor comes from a person between 18 and 69 years old in good health. What was sequenced was blood. The CDR3 loop is CASSGQGANSPLHF. The CDR3 coding sequence is TGTGCCAGCAGTGGTCAGGGGGCTAATTCACCCCTCCACTTT.